One and the same sample provided the 27 T cell receptor beta chains below, sequenced in a study of metastatic and nonmetastatic thyroid tumors. From the PCR reads, TCRdb re-called clones with MiXCR. The data show about 92,000 clones, around 14% seen once. Every patient underwent thyroid surgery untreated. Sequencing was performed on blood. These receptors all come from a female donor with papillary thyroid cancer or a benign thyroid nodule (not recorded which). Some clones in this sample may be carry-over from other donors' samples.

This clone was detected ten times or more. The V and J genes are TRBV9 and TRBJ2-2; D is undetermined. From germline, CDR1 is SGDLS and CDR2 YYNGEE. The CDR3 has 13 residues. Deletions cut 0 bases from V and 5 bases from J, with 5 bases between. The CDR3 nucleotides are TGTGCCAGCAGCGTAGGTGATACCGGGGAGCTGTTTTTT. Its protein product is CASSVGDTGELFF.

At least ten counts were recorded for this clone. This same CDR3 is encoded by further DNA sequences in the sample. V usage is TRBV30 and J usage is TRBJ2-2; no clear D. The CDR3 sequence is 15 residues long. Germline-derived CDR1 and CDR2 are GTSNPN and SVGIG (reference sequence). Trimming left V 3 bases short and J 0 bases short, with 11 bases between. CDR3 sequence (DNA): TGTGCCTGGAGGGGTGGGCCCGCGAACACCGGGGAGCTGTTTTTT. Its translation: CAWRGGPANTGELFF.

Worth noting for this clone: Being one base from a much bigger clone, this may be a read error. V is TRBV30 and J is TRBJ2-1, with D possibly matching TRBD1 (6 bases). The germline CDR1 and CDR2 sequences are GTSNPN and SVGIG (reference sequence). V shed 7 bases and J shed 2 bases, with 15 bases lying between them. The CDR3 runs to 14 residues. CDR3 amino acids: CAFFDRSTYNEQFF. CDR3 coding DNA: TGTGCCTTCTTTGACAGGTCCACCTACAATGAGCAGTTCTTC.

J is TRBJ2-7 and V is TRBV5-4; no clear D gene. CDR3 size: 15 residues. V was pared by 4 bases and J by 5 bases, with 19 bases between. Germline V CDR1 and CDR2: SGHNT, YYREEE (reference sequence). The chain's CDR3 is CASSVGPRPVDEQYF. The CDR3 bases are TGTGCCAGCAGCGTCGGACCCAGGCCGGTCGACGAGCAGTACTTC.

This clone was observed a handful of times. The chain links TRBV5-1 to TRBJ2-2; 7 bases line up with TRBD2. CDR3 size: 16 residues. V shed 1 base, J shed 3 bases, and the junction held 6 bases outside the gene matches. Germline V lookup: CDR1 SGHRS, CDR2 YFSETQ. As DNA, the CDR3 is TGCGCCAGCAGCTTGCAAAGCGGGGCGTACACCGGGGAGCTGTTTTTT. Translating gives CASSLQSGAYTGELFF.

This clone has a count of ten or more. The chain recombines TRBV19 with TRBJ2-6; D not resolved. Germline V gene data show CDR1 as LNHDA and CDR2 as SQIVND (reference sequence). Deletions cut 7 bases from V and 4 bases from J, with 14 bases between. The CDR3 totals 15 residues. As DNA, the CDR3 is TGTGCCAGTAAATCGACTCGTTCGGGGGCCAACGTCCTGACTTTC. Residues: CASKSTRSGANVLTF.

In regard to this clone: Since a much larger clone is just one base distant, this may be a read error. The chain employs TRBV20-1 and TRBJ2-1; no reliable D call. V lost 1 base, J lost 0 bases, and 13 bases lay in between. CDR3 size: 16 residues. In germline, CDR1 is DFQATT, CDR2 SNEGSKA (reference sequence). The CDR3 loop is CSARAETVGSYNEQFF. DNA for the CDR3: TGCAGTGCTAGAGCGGAGACCGTGGGCTCCTACAATGAGCAGTTCTTC.

Worth noting for this clone: This clone may be a read error of a much larger clone one base away. The J gene is TRBJ1-2, the V gene TRBV2; D ambiguous. Germline V gene data show CDR1 as SNHLY and CDR2 as FYNNEI. The CDR3 is 11 amino acids. Trimming pared 5 bases from V and 5 bases from J, leaving 6 bases between. CDR3 in amino acids: CASSTEYGYTF. The CDR3 DNA reads as TGTGCCAGCAGTACCGAATATGGCTACACCTTC.

In this sample, this clone turned up many times. The chain carries TRBV7-9 and TRBJ1-5; unclear D gene. This CDR3 region has 10 residues. Trimming removed 9 bases from V and 3 bases from J, with 3 bases in between. Looked up from germline, CDR1 is SEHNR and CDR2 is FQNEAQ (reference sequence). The CDR3 reads CASYNQPQHF. In DNA, the CDR3 is TGTGCCAGTTACAATCAGCCCCAGCATTTT.

This clone showed up many times. V gene TRBV7-8 combines with J gene TRBJ2-7, with D hard to call. Germline V CDR1 and CDR2: SGHVS, FQNEAQ. The CDR3 contains 12 residues. V was trimmed by 5 bases and J by 3 bases, leaving 8 bases between them. CDR3 sequence reads: CASSVGVYEQYF. In DNA form, the CDR3 reads TGTGCCAGCAGCGTCGGAGTCTACGAGCAGTACTTC.

This clone was recorded at least ten times. The V gene is TRBV30, the J gene TRBJ2-7; no definite D call. The germline V and J ends were trimmed by 3 bases and 3 bases, with 21 bases remaining between them. The CDR3 length is 16 residues. CDR1 GTSNPN and CDR2 SVGIG come from the germline V gene (reference sequence). The CDR3 spells CAWSWADRFLRYEQYF. DNA for the CDR3: TGTGCCTGGAGCTGGGCCGATCGGTTCCTCCGCTACGAGCAGTACTTC.

The V gene is TRBV11-2, the J gene TRBJ2-5; 10 nucleotides match TRBD1. CDR3 size: 16 residues. Germline V gives CDR1 SGHAT, CDR2 FQNNGV. V trimming: 4 bases; J trimming: 3 bases; junction bases outside the gene matches: 8. The CDR3 loop reads CASSSIGQGGKETQYF. CDR3 in DNA: TGTGCCAGCAGCTCAATAGGACAGGGGGGAAAAGAGACCCAGTACTTC.

Many counts were recorded for this clone. The chain is built from TRBV30 and TRBJ1-2, with D perhaps TRBD1 (5 bases). CDR1 and CDR2 (germline): GTSNPN, SVGIG (reference sequence). The CDR3 totals 12 residues. Trimming left V 1 base short and J 4 bases short, with 7 bases between. The DNA for the CDR3 is TGTGCCTGGAGTGGGGGGGGCTATGGCTACACCTTC. This gives the protein CAWSGGGYGYTF. Together with reference TRBV30 and TRBJ1-2, the CDR3 gives the full variable domain: SQTIHQWPATLVQPVGSPLSLECTVEGTSNPNLYWYRQAAGRGLQLLFYSVGIGQISSEVPQNLSASRPQDRQFILSSKKLLLSDSGFYLCAWSGGGYGYTFGSGTRLTVV.

This clone was picked up a small number of times. V and J are TRBV5-4 and TRBJ2-5, with 9 positions matching TRBD2. Germline V gene sequence: CDR1 SGHNT, CDR2 YYREEE (reference sequence). The CDR3 loop spans 14 amino acids. The ends lost 4 bases at V and 1 base at J; junction bases unmatched: 2. In DNA, the CDR3 is TGTGCCAGCAGCCTTAGCGGGGGCCAAGAGACCCAGTACTTC. It translates to CASSLSGGQETQYF.

Regarding this clone: A read error may be the cause here, since a much bigger clone is one base away. The chain joins TRBV19 to TRBJ1-1; D not certain. V shed 8 bases and J shed 3 bases, with 13 bases lying between them. Germline V gene lookup returns CDR1 LNHDA and CDR2 SQIVND (reference sequence). This CDR3 region has 13 residues. The CDR3 DNA follows: TGTGCCAGTTCAGAGACACCTCACACTGAAGCTTTCTTT. It codes for CASSETPHTEAFF.

In this sample, this clone turned up many times. V is TRBV25-1 and J is TRBJ1-2; D is unclear. The CDR3 runs 13 residues. Trimming shortened V by 4 bases and J by 8 bases, and 14 bases separated the two germline ends. Germline V lookup: CDR1 MGHDK, CDR2 SYGVNS. CDR3 protein: CASSVTGSWGYTF. CDR3 bases: TGTGCCAGCAGTGTAACCGGTTCGTGGGGCTACACCTTC.

As for this clone: One end of the junction does not line up with germline, which may come from a read error. The chain carries TRBV11-2 and TRBJ2-1; 12 nucleotides agree with TRBD2. The CDR3 is made up of 15 amino acids. Germline-derived CDR1 and CDR2 are SGHAT and FQNNGV. The CDR3 nucleotides are TGCGCCAGCAGCTTCAGGACTAGCGGGGCGGGTGAGCAGTTCTTC. Residues: CASSFRTSGAGEQFF.

In its sample, this clone was seen many times. The chain links TRBV30 to TRBJ2-7; no reliable D call. Trimming took off 5 bases at V and 1 base at J, with 9 bases between the two ends. Germline CDR1 and CDR2: GTSNPN and SVGIG (reference sequence). This CDR3 spans 12 amino acids. In DNA form, the CDR3 reads TGTGCCTGGGATGACGGTTCCTACGAGCAGTACTTC. Translation: CAWDDGSYEQYF.

This sequence joins TRBV5-1 and TRBJ2-7; D may be TRBD1 (6 bases). This CDR3 spans 14 amino acids. Trimming pared 2 bases from V and 5 bases from J, leaving 14 bases between. CDR1 and CDR2 (germline): SGHRS, YFSETQ. CDR3 DNA: TGCGCCAGCAGCTTAACCGGGACACTCAACGAGCAGTACTTC. It specifies CASSLTGTLNEQYF.

This clone was seen a few times. The J gene is TRBJ2-7, the V gene TRBV6-1; D tentatively fits TRBD1 or TRBD2 (6 bases each). V lost 11 bases, J lost 5 bases, and 16 bases lay in between. Germline CDR1 MNHNS, CDR2 SASEGT. The CDR3 extends over 12 amino acids. CDR3 residues: CALEGDDDEQYF. In DNA form, the CDR3 reads TGTGCCTTGGAGGGGGACGACGACGAGCAGTACTTC.

This clone was found many times. The rearrangement links TRBV2 to TRBJ2-2; D is perhaps TRBD2 (6 bases). CDR3 size: 15 residues. The V gene's germline CDR1 is SNHLY and CDR2 FYNNEI. The germline V and J ends were trimmed by 5 bases and 1 base, with 11 bases remaining between them. CDR3 nucleotides: TGTGCCAGCAGTCGGAGGGGTCTGAACACCGGGGAGCTGTTTTTT. This codes for CASSRRGLNTGELFF.

Comments on this clone: This sequence may be a read error, since a much larger clone differs from it by one base. The chain is built from TRBV10-2 and TRBJ1-1; unclear D gene. The CDR3 has 15 residues. Germline V CDR1 and CDR2: WSHSY, SAAADI. V dropped 2 bases and J dropped 0 bases, with 10 bases sitting between them. CDR3 nucleotide sequence: TGCGCCAGCAGTGAGATCCCGGCGGTGAACACTGAAGCTTTCTTT. This gives the protein CASSEIPAVNTEAFF.

Of note for this clone: A much larger clone differs by one base, so this may be a read error. The rearrangement uses TRBV5-1 and TRBJ2-2; the D call may be TRBD1 or TRBD2 (5 bases each). Germline V gene data show CDR1 as SGHRS and CDR2 as YFSETQ. The CDR3 length is 14 residues. The CDR3 sequence: CASCARPGQGDLFF. Here the CDR3 DNA reads TGCGCCAGCTGTGCCAGGCCGGGGCAAGGGGATCTGTTTTTT.

This clone was seen ten or more times. The chain links TRBV6-5 to TRBJ2-6; D might be TRBD2 (6 bases). CDR1 is MNHEY, CDR2 SVGAGI, per germline. The CDR3 totals 16 residues. The germline V and J ends were trimmed by 0 bases and 2 bases, with 8 bases remaining between them. This CDR3 reads CASSYSGGPGANVLTF. CDR3 DNA sequence: TGTGCCAGCAGTTACTCGGGGGGTCCTGGGGCCAACGTCCTGACTTTC.

By sample fraction, this clone is medium-sized (0.01 to 0.1%). The V call is TRBV12-3 or TRBV12-4, the J call TRBJ2-2; D is ambiguous. This CDR3 has 13 residues. With 1 base removed from V and 5 bases from J, the gap between germline ends came to 5 bases. The CDR3 DNA reads as TGTGCCAGCAGTTTAGTAGGGACCGGGGAGCTGTTTTTT. Translation gives CASSLVGTGELFF.

This clone turned up a few times. This may come from a read error, since a much larger clone is one base off. The rearrangement links TRBV3-1 to TRBJ2-7; TRBD2 agrees at 9 bases. The CDR3 has 15 amino acids. Germline V lookup: CDR1 LGHDT, CDR2 YNNKEL (reference sequence). With 3 bases clipped from V and 1 base from J, the junction kept 4 bases outside the gene matches. The DNA for the CDR3 is TGTGCCAGCAGCCACCTAGCGGGACATTCCTACGAGCAGTACTTC. It translates to CASSHLAGHSYEQYF.

In this sample, this clone turned up many times. This chain uses TRBV11-2 with TRBJ2-7; 9 nucleotides match TRBD2. J was trimmed by 0 bases and V by 0 bases; bases with no gene match: 3. The germline gives CDR1 SGHAT, CDR2 FQNNGV. This CDR3 is built from 16 residues. CDR3 loop: CASSLESGGSSYEQYF. The CDR3 DNA is TGTGCCAGCAGCTTAGAAAGCGGGGGGTCCTCCTACGAGCAGTACTTC.